This passage covers 16 T cell receptor beta chains from one sample sequenced in a study of OX40 agonist ivuxolimab in advanced cancers. The method was immunoSEQ multiplex PCR; TCRdb's version includes in-frame clones alone and lacks a portion of them. The sample records approximately 80,000 clones, nearly 90% being singletons. This specimen consisted of CD4+ or CD8+ T cells sorted from blood, obtained in a trial of the OX40 agonist ivuxolimab. The receptors shown here come from an adult with an advanced solid tumor such as melanoma, head and neck, liver or kidney cancer.

V gene TRBV7-3 combines with J gene TRBJ2-2; the match to TRBD1 covers 7 bases. V dropped 5 bases and J dropped 3; count of bases not matched to a gene: 6. Germline V gene data show CDR1 as SGHTA and CDR2 as FQGTGA. CDR3 size: 15 residues. The CDR3 DNA reads as TGTGCCAGCAGCATGGGACAGCGTGACACCGGGGAGCTGTTTTTT. Translating it yields CASSMGQRDTGELFF. The full variable domain, rest sourced from reference TRBV7-3 and TRBJ2-2, is GAGVSQTPSNKVTEKGKYVELRCDPISGHTALYWYRQSLGQGPEFLIYFQGTGAADDSGLPNDRFFAVRPEGSVSTLKIQRTERGDSAVYLCASSMGQRDTGELFFGEGSRLTVL.

The rearrangement joins TRBV5-1 to TRBJ2-1; 14 bases map to TRBD2. The CDR3 runs to 16 residues. Germline assignment: CDR1 SGHRS and CDR2 YFSETQ. J gave up 8 bases and V 0 bases, and 4 bases lay outside the gene matches. In DNA, the CDR3 is TGCGCCAGCAGCTTGGGTGGGACTAGCGGGGGCTATGAGCAGTTCTTC. The encoded protein is CASSLGGTSGGYEQFF.

This clone appeared a few times. The chain is built from TRBV9 and TRBJ2-1, with D unclear. The length of the CDR3 is 13 residues. Per the germline V gene, CDR1 is SGDLS and CDR2 is YYNGEE. V shed 2 bases and J shed 7 bases, with 10 bases lying between them. The CDR3 reads CASSVASRNEQFF. The CDR3, as DNA: TGTGCCAGCAGCGTCGCCTCGAGGAATGAGCAGTTCTTC.

The rearrangement uses TRBV7-9 and TRBJ1-3; 8 bases agree with TRBD1. V shed 3 bases and J 4 bases; nucleotides not matched to a gene: 2. The CDR3 extends over 14 amino acids. CDR1 is SEHNR, CDR2 FQNEAQ, per germline (reference sequence). This CDR3 is CASSLRTGGNTIYF. CDR3 DNA: TGTGCCAGCAGCTTGAGGACAGGGGGAAACACCATATATTTT.

The V gene is TRBV4-1, the J gene TRBJ1-1; 7 bases fit TRBD1. V lost 0 bases to trimming and J lost 3 bases; unmatched junction nucleotides: 13. Germline V lookup: CDR1 MGHRA, CDR2 YSYEKL. This CDR3 has 18 amino acids. Written as DNA, the CDR3 is TGCGCCAGCAGCCAAGATCCAGGGGGTGGATTCCGGGACACTGAAGCTTTCTTT. Protein product: CASSQDPGGGFRDTEAFF.

This rearrangement joins TRBV2 to TRBJ1-5, with no clear D. The CDR3 loop spans 15 amino acids. From germline, CDR1 is SNHLY and CDR2 FYNNEI. The germline V and J ends were trimmed by 1 base and 4 bases, with 11 bases remaining between them. DNA of the CDR3: TGTGCCAGCAGTGAAGAGGCACAGCTAAATCAGCCCCAGCATTTT. It yields the protein CASSEEAQLNQPQHF.

A word on this clone: This specimen includes other DNA sequences encoding the same CDR3. The rearrangement links TRBV19 to TRBJ2-1; 8 bases are shared with TRBD1. Germline-derived CDR1 and CDR2 are LNHDA and SQIVND (reference sequence). The CDR3 length is 15 residues. V gave up 6 bases and J gave up 3 bases; unmatched junction bases: 7. Here the CDR3 DNA reads TGTGCCAGTAGCCTTGGGACAGGAGGCTACAATGAGCAGTTCTTC. Protein product: CASSLGTGGYNEQFF.

V is TRBV28 and J is TRBJ1-1; no reliable D call. Trimming removed 8 bases from V and 5 bases from J, with 15 bases in between. The germline V gene has CDR1 MDHEN and CDR2 SYDVKM. CDR3 length: 13 amino acids. CDR3: CASLKIGLTEAFF. The CDR3 DNA follows: TGTGCCAGCCTGAAGATAGGGTTAACTGAAGCTTTCTTT.

The V call is TRBV19, the J call TRBJ2-1; D is unclear. The CDR3 extends over 11 amino acids. Germline-derived CDR1 and CDR2 are LNHDA and SQIVND (reference sequence). Trimming took 7 bases from V and 5 from J, leaving 6 bases between them. The CDR3 loop reads CASIRDNEQFF. The CDR3 bases are TGTGCCAGTATAAGGGACAATGAGCAGTTCTTC.

The genes are TRBV29-1 and TRBJ1-1, with unresolved D. CDR3 length: 10 amino acids. Germline V gives CDR1 SQVTM, CDR2 ANQGSEA. The V gene lost 4 bases and the J gene lost 8 bases, with 8 bases spanning the gap. CDR3 amino acids: CSVAYSEAFF. For the CDR3, the DNA is TGCAGCGTTGCTTACAGCGAAGCTTTCTTT.

This chain joins TRBV28 and TRBJ1-1; 7 bases fit TRBD1. CDR1 is MDHEN, CDR2 SYDVKM, per germline. V lost 10 bases, J lost 0 bases, and 8 bases stayed unmatched. The CDR3 has 14 residues. The CDR3 region has the DNA TGTGCCACCAGGGGGGGGCTGATGAACACTGAAGCTTTCTTT. Its protein is CATRGGLMNTEAFF. Together with reference TRBV28 and TRBJ1-1, the CDR3 gives the full variable domain: DVKVTQSSRYLVKRTGEKVFLECVQDMDHENMFWYRQDPGLGLRLIYFSYDVKMKEKGDIPEGYSVSREKKERFSLILESASTNQTSMYLCATRGGLMNTEAFFGQGTRLTVV.

This rearrangement joins TRBV5-1 to TRBJ1-1; D might be TRBD1 (6 bases). The CDR3 is 16 residues long. Trimming shortened V by 3 bases and J by 4 bases, and 19 bases separated the two germline ends. Germline V gene lookup returns CDR1 SGHRS and CDR2 YFSETQ. CDR3 coding DNA: TGCGCCAGCAGCTCACAACCACAGGGTTCGGTCACTGAAGCTTTCTTT. Encoded protein: CASSSQPQGSVTEAFF. Complete variable domain (other parts from reference TRBV5-1 and TRBJ1-1): KAGVTQTPRYLIKTRGQQVTLSCSPISGHRSVSWYQQTPGQGLQFLFEYFSETQRNKGNFPGRFSGRQFSNSRSEMNVSTLELGDSALYLCASSSQPQGSVTEAFFGQGTRLTVV.

This clone showed up just once. The V and J genes are TRBV28 and TRBJ1-1; weak D call: TRBD1 (6 bases). The CDR3 sequence is 14 residues long. With 7 bases removed from V and 1 base from J, the gap between germline ends came to 13 bases. CDR1 and CDR2 from the germline V gene are MDHEN and SYDVKM. CDR3 protein: CASTVGGANTEAFF. DNA for the CDR3: TGTGCCAGCACCGTGGGGGGGGCGAACACTGAAGCTTTCTTT.

In its sample, this clone was seen once. The rearrangement uses TRBV18 and TRBJ2-5; 7 positions match TRBD1. CDR1 KGHSH and CDR2 LQKENI come from the germline V gene. Trimming at V came to 3 bases and at J to 5 bases, leaving 6 bases not matched to a gene. CDR3 size: 14 residues. Here the CDR3 DNA reads TGTGCCAGCTCACCCGACACAGGGGAGGAGACCCAGTACTTC. It specifies CASSPDTGEETQYF.

This chain uses TRBV6-1 with TRBJ1-5; 7 bases are shared with TRBD1. Unmatched junction bases numbered 6, after V lost 8 bases and J lost 2 bases. This CDR3 spans 14 amino acids. The germline V gene has CDR1 MNHNS and CDR2 SASEGT. The CDR3 region has the DNA TGTGCCAGCGGTATCGGGACAGGCAATCAGCCCCAGCATTTT. Translated: CASGIGTGNQPQHF.

This clone came up a few times. This sequence joins TRBV6-5 and TRBJ2-1; no reliable D call. Germline loops: CDR1 MNHEY, CDR2 SVGAGI. Between the trimmed V and J ends, which lost 6 bases and 5 bases, there was a span of 11 bases. This CDR3 spans 13 amino acids. CDR3 bases: TGTGCCAGCAGCCTTACAGAAGACAATGAGCAGTTCTTC. Translation gives CASSLTEDNEQFF.